This TCR beta chain was sequenced in a study of blood T cell repertoires in COVID-19. In germline, CDR1 is KGHDR, CDR2 SFDVKD. The ends lost 10 bases at V and 3 bases at J; junction bases unmatched: 7. This CDR3 comprises 14 residues. Clones were sequenced by immunoSEQ multiplex PCR, and TCRdb holds only the in-frame ones, with some missing. The sample comprises 200,000 to 250,000 clones, about nine tenths of which are singletons, and about 2.6% rests with the top ten. The sequence derives from a woman aged 25-40 years who had recovered from COVID-19. The sample taken for sequencing was PBMCs or T cells enriched from blood (not recorded which). The gene calls are TRBV24-1 and TRBJ2-1, with TRBD2 matching 8 bases. The CDR3, as DNA: TGTGCCACTGGAAGCGGGGGCTTCTACAATGAGCAGTTCTTC. Residues: CATGSGGFYNEQFF.